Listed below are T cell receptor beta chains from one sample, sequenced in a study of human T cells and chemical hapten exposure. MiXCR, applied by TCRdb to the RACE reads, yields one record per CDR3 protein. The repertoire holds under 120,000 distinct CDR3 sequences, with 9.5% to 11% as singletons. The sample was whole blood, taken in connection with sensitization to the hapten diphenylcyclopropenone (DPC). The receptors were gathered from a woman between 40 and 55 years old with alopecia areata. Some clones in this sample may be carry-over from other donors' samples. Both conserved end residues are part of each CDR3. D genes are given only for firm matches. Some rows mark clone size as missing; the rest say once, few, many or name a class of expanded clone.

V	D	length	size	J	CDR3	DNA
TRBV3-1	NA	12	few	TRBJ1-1	CASSQAQLGAFF	TGTGCCAGCAGCCAAGCACAATTAGGAGCTTTCTTT
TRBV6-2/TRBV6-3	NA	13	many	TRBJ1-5	CASSLDRWQPQHF	TGTGCCAGCAGCCTAGACCGCTGGCAGCCCCAGCATTTT
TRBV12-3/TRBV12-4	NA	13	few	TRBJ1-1	CASKFGLNTEAFF	TGTGCCAGCAAGTTCGGCCTGAACACTGAAGCTTTCTTT
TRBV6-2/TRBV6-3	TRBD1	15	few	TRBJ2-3	CASTDEGAQTDTQYF	TGTGCCAGCACCGATGAGGGGGCGCAGACAGATACGCAGTATTTT
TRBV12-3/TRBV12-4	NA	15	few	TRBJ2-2	CASSLRGDLTGELFF	TGTGCCAGCAGTTTACGAGGGGACCTCACCGGGGAGCTGTTTTTT
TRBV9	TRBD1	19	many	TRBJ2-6	CASSLTPGQGAGGANVLTF	TGTGCCAGCAGCCTTACCCCGGGACAGGGGGCTGGTGGGGCCAACGTCCTGACTTTC
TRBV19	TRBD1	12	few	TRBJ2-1	CASRDRENEQFF	TGTGCCAGTAGGGACAGGGAAAATGAGCAGTTCTTC
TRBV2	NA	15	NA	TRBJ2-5	CASKVVGGPQETQYF	TGTGCCAGCAAGGTAGTGGGCGGCCCCCAAGAGACCCAGTACTTC
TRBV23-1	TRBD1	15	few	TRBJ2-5	CASSHPGTEQETQYF	TGCGCCAGCAGTCATCCCGGGACAGAGCAAGAGACCCAGTACTTC
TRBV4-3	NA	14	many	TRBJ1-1	CASSQFVGVSEAFF	TGCGCCAGCAGCCAATTTGTAGGGGTCTCTGAAGCTTTCTTT
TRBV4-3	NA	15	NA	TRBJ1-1	CASSQVDWRNTEAFF	TGCGCCAGCAGCCAAGTAGACTGGCGGAACACTGAAGCTTTCTTT
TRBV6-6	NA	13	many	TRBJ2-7	CASSYSSGGEQYF	TGTGCCAGCAGTTACTCATCTGGGGGCGAGCAGTACTTC
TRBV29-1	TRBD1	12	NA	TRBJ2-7	CSAGQGAYEQYF	TGCAGCGCAGGACAGGGAGCCTACGAGCAGTACTTC
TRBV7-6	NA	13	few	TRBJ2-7	CASSKGATYEQYF	TGTGCCAGCAGCAAAGGGGCAACCTACGAGCAGTACTTC
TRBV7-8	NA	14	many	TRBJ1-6	CASSLRGGNSPLHF	TGTGCCAGCAGCTTACGTGGAGGGAATTCACCCCTCCACTTT
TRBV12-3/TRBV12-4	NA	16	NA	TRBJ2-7	CASSSLTGLGSYEQYF	TGTGCCAGCAGTTCATTAACAGGGTTAGGCTCCTACGAGCAGTACTTC
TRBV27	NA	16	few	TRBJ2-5	CASSLLTTHSQETQYF	TGTGCCAGCAGTCTACTGACAACCCATTCCCAAGAGACCCAGTACTTC
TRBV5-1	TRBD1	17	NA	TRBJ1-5	CASSLGTGAYSNQPQHF	TGCGCCAGCAGCTTGGGGACAGGCGCTTATAGCAATCAGCCCCAGCATTTT
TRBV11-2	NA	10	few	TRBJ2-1	CASSLYVKFF	TGTGCCAGCAGCTTATACGTGAAGTTCTTC
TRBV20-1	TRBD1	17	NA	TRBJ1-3	CSARASDRGVSGNTIYF	TGCAGTGCTAGAGCGTCTGACAGGGGAGTCTCTGGAAACACCATATATTTT
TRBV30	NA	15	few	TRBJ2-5	CAWSAGRGLQETQYF	TGTGCCTGGAGTGCGGGCCGGGGCCTTCAAGAGACCCAGTACTTC
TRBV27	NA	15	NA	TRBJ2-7	CASTAGTVGSYEQYF	TGTGCCAGCACTGCCGGGACGGTGGGTTCCTACGAGCAGTACTTC
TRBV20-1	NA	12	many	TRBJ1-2	CSAREDHYGYTF	TGCAGTGCTAGGGAGGATCACTATGGCTACACCTTC
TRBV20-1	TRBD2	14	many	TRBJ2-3	CSAPKAGGLDTQYF	TGCAGTGCCCCGAAAGCGGGGGGGTTGGATACGCAGTATTTT
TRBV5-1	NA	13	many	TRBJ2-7	CASSLSVSSEQYF	TGCGCCAGCAGCTTGTCGGTGTCCTCCGAGCAGTACTTC
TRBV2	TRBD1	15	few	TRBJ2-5	CASGGQEKGSETQYF	TGTGCCAGCGGTGGACAGGAGAAGGGTTCTGAGACCCAGTACTTC
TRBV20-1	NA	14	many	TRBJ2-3	CSARALRGTDTQYF	TGCAGTGCTAGAGCCTTGAGGGGGACAGATACGCAGTATTTT
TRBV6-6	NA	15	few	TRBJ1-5	CASSYRDTGNQPQHF	TGTGCCAGCAGTTACCGGGACACCGGCAATCAGCCCCAGCATTTT
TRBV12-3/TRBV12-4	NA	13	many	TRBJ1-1	CASSLAGDTEAFF	TGTGCCAGCAGTTTAGCTGGGGACACTGAAGCTTTCTTT
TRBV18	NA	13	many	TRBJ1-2	CASSPGANYGYTF	TGTGCCAGCTCACCAGGCGCTAACTATGGCTACACCTTC
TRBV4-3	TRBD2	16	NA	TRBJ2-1	CASSQGATSGGYEQFF	TGCGCCAGCAGCCAGGGCGCGACTAGCGGGGGCTATGAGCAGTTCTTC
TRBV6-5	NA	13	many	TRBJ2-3	CASKRQLTDTQYF	TGTGCCAGCAAAAGACAGCTCACAGATACGCAGTATTTT
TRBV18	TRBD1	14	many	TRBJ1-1	CASSFGQGDREAFF	TGTGCCAGCTCATTCGGACAGGGAGACCGTGAAGCTTTCTTT
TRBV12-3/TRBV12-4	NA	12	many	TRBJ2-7	CASSFFSQEQYF	TGTGCCAGCAGTTTCTTTAGCCAGGAGCAGTACTTC
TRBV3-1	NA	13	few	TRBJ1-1	CASSANRNTEVFF	TGTGCCAGCAGCGCCAATAGGAACACTGAAGTTTTCTTT
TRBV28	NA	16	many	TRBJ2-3	CASSPLERYSTDTQYF	TGTGCCAGCAGTCCCCTAGAGCGTTATAGCACAGATACGCAGTATTTT
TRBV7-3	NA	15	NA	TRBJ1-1	CASSLRGRADTEAFF	TGTGCCAGCAGCCTACGAGGGCGGGCGGACACTGAAGCTTTCTTT
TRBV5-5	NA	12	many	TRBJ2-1	CASSYSDNEQFF	TGTGCCAGCAGCTACTCCGACAATGAGCAGTTCTTC
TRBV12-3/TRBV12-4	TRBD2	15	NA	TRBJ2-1	CASSLSRSGGGEQFF	TGTGCCAGCAGCCTCAGTCGTAGCGGGGGGGGAGAGCAGTTCTTC
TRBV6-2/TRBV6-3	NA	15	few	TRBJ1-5	CASRFGRLSNQPQHF	TGTGCCAGCAGGTTCGGGAGGTTGAGCAATCAGCCCCAGCATTTT